This T cell receptor beta chain was sequenced in a study of response to subunit inactivated influenza vaccine (dated by TCRdb to 2017 to 2018). Regarding the study in general: The study used deep quantitative T cell receptor repertoire profiling to track responses to a trivalent subunit inactivated influenza vaccine. Results and caveats for the whole study, not just this receptor: It was suggested by the authors that each seasonal influenza vaccination may recruit only a limited number of new T cells.

The germline V gene gives CDR1 as SGHDN and CDR2 as FVKESK. The germline ends are 13 bases apart after V is trimmed by 0 bases and J by 4 bases. Reading from cysteine to phenylalanine, the CDR3 counts 15 amino acids. CDR3 DNA only is kept here, 45 bases in frame from base 1. The library came from RT-PCR. This sample was sequenced with an Illumina HiSeq 2500. The public reads were reanalyzed by TCRdb: fastp trimming at Q25, MiXCR alignment, in-frame beta chains only. Each record represents a unique CDR3 protein, reported with the most common genes and DNA among its rows. This sample has around 600,000 distinct CDR3 sequences in its table, and approximately 11% of those were observed once. Together, the top ten hold approximately 11% of the sample. On this clonotype: There is no known antigen for this receptor. Per-base qualities were not stored, and no clone one base away is much larger.

The same sample was also studied in work on T cells expressing NK-cell markers. The second study, in turn, reports: The TCR beta cDNA libraries were made using 5'RACE template switching, a step that added both a universal primer site and unique molecular identifiers. In sorted CD3+CD56+NKG2C+, CD3+CD56+NKG2C- and CD3+CD56-NKG2C+ T-cell subsets from several donors, TCR beta-chain repertoires were profiled. Seven of the eight sequenced donors were HCMV-seropositive and one was HCMV-seronegative. In several experiments an anti-gammadeltaTCR antibody was added to restrict sorting to alphabetaTCR-expressing T cells. For six donors, the dominant CD3+CD56+NKG2C+ clonotypes were among the top 10 CD8+ clonotypes and accounted for roughly 1.0-7.5% of CD8+ T cells. Those dominant clonotypes were again the most abundant among CD3+CD56-NKG2C+ cells in a handful of donors, at about 25-60.1%. Whether the expanded NKG2C-expressing T cell clones were specific for HCMV antigens remained unclear. Randomly selected healthy volunteers, three men and five women, were used as the eight sequenced donors. HCMV-specific IgG was detected in serum with a commercial ELISA kit to determine HCMV serostatus. Peripheral blood mononuclear cells were isolated from blood by Ficoll density gradient centrifugation. Bulk peripheral blood T-cell repertoires were additionally sequenced from unsorted PBMC for over 5 donors. cDNA synthesis was primed from the TCR beta constant segment, followed by two successive PCR amplification steps. Sequencing of the libraries produced 2 x 150 bp reads on Illumina HiSeq 2000/2500, MiSeq or NextSeq. MIGEC handled demultiplexing of the reads and grouping by UMI, while MiTCR was used to assemble and quantify clonotypes. To exclude erroneous sequences, only TCR cDNA sequences supported by at least two reads were retained. Downstream repertoire analysis used the tcR package, and clonotypes were matched across fractions by CDR3 nucleotide sequence plus V segment. VDJmatch was used to annotate antigen specificity against VDJdb, with one amino acid substitution in CDR3 allowed.

Source: PBMCs from blood, taken on the day of vaccination. This chain joins TRBV14 to TRBJ2-7; the D gene is unclear. This sequence was found in a man aged 50 to 59 who received an inactivated influenza vaccine. Donor details come from another sample of the same person, matched by shared clones. The CDR3 region has the sequence CASSQDEAEIYEQYF. DNA sequence: TGTGCCAGCAGCCAAGATGAGGCCGAAATATACGAGCAGTACTTC.